A selection of T cell receptor beta chains follows, all from one sample in a study of shared clonotypes between healthy human individuals. Some clones are missing from TCRdb's copy, which holds only in-frame ones; the method was immunoSEQ multiplex PCR. The table has about 2.3 million clones, 85% to 95% seen once. The material sequenced was naive CD4+ T cells from PBMCs. The receptors here all came from a man aged 18 to 35 in good health. Some clones in this sample may be carry-over from other donors' samples. Each CDR3 is given with its conserved first and last residue.

j_gene	v_gene	len	CDR3aa
NA	TRBV4-3	13	CASSQAPRVEQYF
TRBJ1-3	TRBV2	15	CASSEARVPGNTIYF
TRBJ1-1	TRBV28	14	CASSRQDGYTEAFF
TRBJ2-1	TRBV27	13	CASSLDRGSTQFF
TRBJ2-7	TRBV7-2	16	CASSLSLAGSSYEQYF
TRBJ1-6	TRBV6-1	15	CASSWDRGVNSPLHF
TRBJ1-5	TRBV5-1	14	CASSPEGTNQPQHF
TRBJ1-6	TRBV30	15	CAWRENIGTGETLHF
TRBJ2-5	TRBV9	17	CASSTQGLAGAGETQYF
TRBJ1-5	TRBV5-1	14	CASSLAGVGQPQHF
TRBJ1-2	TRBV7-6	14	CASSSGLGDYGYTF
TRBJ1-1	TRBV6-5	11	CASRGYTEAFF
TRBJ2-5	TRBV11-2	15	CASRAGTGVRETQYF
TRBJ1-3	TRBV7-2	15	CASSFSPPASNTIYF
TRBJ1-6	TRBV30	12	CAWSVGNSPLHF
TRBJ2-1	TRBV4-2	17	CASSRPRGGDQSNEQFF
TRBJ2-1	TRBV9	16	CASSMRGTGSYNEQFF
TRBJ2-7	TRBV28	17	CASSAELRRPRSYEQYF